This TCR beta chain was captured in a study of blood T cell repertoires in COVID-19 (dated by TCRdb to 2018 to 2021). With respect to the entire study: Collaborator samples came from the United States, Italy and Spain and covered acute and convalescent phases of COVID-19. The prospective study material was composed of cDNA or gDNA derived from T cells, B-cell-depleted T cells, or PBMCs. Deeply sampled blood TCRbeta repertoires from subjects exposed to, actively infected with, or recovered from COVID-19 were included in the dataset. The repertoires were released in a freely available public database meant as a resource for research on the immune response to SARS-CoV-2. The samples were drawn from the first 160 participants of the ongoing ImmuneRACE study and from under 1,500 subjects provided by 6 global collaborators. Sample metadata almost always included a de-identified subject ID, COVID-19 status, age in years and sex. Where available, HLA class I and class II types were taken from metadata supplied by the sample provider and were not determined by assay-based typing. Points the paper makes about the study in general: The quantity of clinical and demographic metadata differed by source and by participant and was supplied without curation.

In the prospective study, participants were roughly 18 to 95 years old, resided in under 30 geographic areas of the United States, and were enrolled through a virtual design. Cohort assignment in the prospective study relied on participant-reported clinical history from a screening survey and a study questionnaire. Recovered participants in ImmuneRACE Cohort 3 were defined as having two consecutive negative NP/OP PCR tests, clearance from a healthcare professional, or resolution of symptoms. Mobile phlebotomists in the prospective study collected whole blood, serum and a nasopharyngeal or oropharyngeal swab from every participant. Prospective study participants could optionally give additional blood draws and questionnaires over an approximately 2-month period. Prospective study blood samples were shipped either frozen or at room temperature before DNA extraction. This clone showed up just a few times. Its antigen is currently not known. Per-base quality was not reported, and no clone a single base away is much larger than it.

TCRbeta CDR3 regions were amplified from genomic DNA by means of the immunoSEQ Assay, a bias-controlled multiplex PCR. The authors' pipeline ran thus. Nucleated cell counts per sample were estimated from amplification of reference gene primers within the assay. To quantify the absolute abundance of each unique TCRbeta CDR3 rearrangement, sequence reads were collapsed and filtered. For each sample, productive Simpson clonality was calculated as the square root of Simpson's diversity index across productive rearrangements. TCRdb limited this immuneACCESS table to in-frame rearrangements with V and J called. A share of clones is missing; checked studies link under half to unresolved V genes, and the rest is unexplained. D and trimming were read from the DNA, whereas the V and J calls and clone size are those reported in that table. The sample data list around 160,000 clones, and around 80% of these were observed just once. The top ten hold under 15% of the sample.

Material for sequencing was PBMCs or T cells enriched from blood (not recorded which). This clonotype was sampled from a woman aged 55 to 70 who had recovered from COVID-19.

The bases read TGCGCCAGCAGCCAGGTGTCACAGCTCTCTGGGGCCAACGTCCTGACTTTC. Its translation is CASSQVSQLSGANVLTF. The sequence links TRBV4-1 to TRBJ2-6; the D gene is unclear. V is pared back by 3 bases and J by 0 bases, with 12 bases lying between the germline termini. The cysteine opens and the phenylalanine closes a CDR3 of 17 amino acids. The read is trimmed to its CDR3 DNA, 51 bases read in frame from base 1. CDR1 and CDR2 were assigned from the germline V gene as MGHRA and YSYEKL.